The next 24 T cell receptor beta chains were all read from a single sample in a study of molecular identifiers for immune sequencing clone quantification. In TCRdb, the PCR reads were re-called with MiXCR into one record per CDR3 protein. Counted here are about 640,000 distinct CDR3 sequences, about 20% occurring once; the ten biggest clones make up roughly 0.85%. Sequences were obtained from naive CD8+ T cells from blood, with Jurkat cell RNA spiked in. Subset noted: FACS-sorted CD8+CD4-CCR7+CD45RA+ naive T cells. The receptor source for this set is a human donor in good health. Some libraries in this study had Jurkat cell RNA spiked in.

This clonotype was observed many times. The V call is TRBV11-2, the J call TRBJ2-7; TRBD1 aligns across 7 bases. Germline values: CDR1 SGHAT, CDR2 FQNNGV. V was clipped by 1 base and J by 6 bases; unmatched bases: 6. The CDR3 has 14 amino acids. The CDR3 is CASSLGRQGPEQYF. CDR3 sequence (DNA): TGTGCCAGCAGCTTAGGGCGACAGGGTCCCGAGCAGTACTTC.

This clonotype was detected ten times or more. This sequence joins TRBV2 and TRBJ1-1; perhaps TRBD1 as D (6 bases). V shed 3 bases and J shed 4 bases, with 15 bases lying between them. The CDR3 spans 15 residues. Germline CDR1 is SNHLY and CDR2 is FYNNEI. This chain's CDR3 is CASSESPGAGTEAFF. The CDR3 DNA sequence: TGTGCCAGCAGTGAGTCCCCAGGGGCTGGCACTGAAGCTTTCTTT.

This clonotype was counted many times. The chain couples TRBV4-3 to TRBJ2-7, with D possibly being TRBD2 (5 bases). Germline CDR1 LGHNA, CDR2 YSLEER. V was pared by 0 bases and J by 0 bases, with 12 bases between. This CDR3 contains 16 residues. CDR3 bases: TGCGCCAGCAGCCAAGACCGGGCTAGCTCCTCCTACGAGCAGTACTTC. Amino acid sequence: CASSQDRASSSYEQYF.

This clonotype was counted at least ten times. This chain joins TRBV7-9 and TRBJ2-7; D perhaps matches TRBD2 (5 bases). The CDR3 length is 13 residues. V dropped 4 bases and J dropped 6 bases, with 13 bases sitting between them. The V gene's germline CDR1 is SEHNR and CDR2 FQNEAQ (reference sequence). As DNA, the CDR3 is TGTGCCAGCAGCTCACAACTAGGGCCCGAGCAGTACTTC. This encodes CASSSQLGPEQYF.

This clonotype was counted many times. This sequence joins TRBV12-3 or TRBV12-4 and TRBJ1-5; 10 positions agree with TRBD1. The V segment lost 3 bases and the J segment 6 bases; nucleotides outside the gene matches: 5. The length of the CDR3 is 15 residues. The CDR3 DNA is TGTGCCAGCAGTTTTGGGACAGGGGACGGTCAGCCCCAGCATTTT. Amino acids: CASSFGTGDGQPQHF.

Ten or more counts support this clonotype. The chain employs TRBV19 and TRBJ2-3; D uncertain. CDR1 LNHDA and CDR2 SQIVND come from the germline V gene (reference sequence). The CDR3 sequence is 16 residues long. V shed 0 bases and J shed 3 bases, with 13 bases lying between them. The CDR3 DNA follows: TGTGCCAGTAGTATAGAAGGTCCAGGACGGACAGATACGCAGTATTTT. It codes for CASSIEGPGRTDTQYF.

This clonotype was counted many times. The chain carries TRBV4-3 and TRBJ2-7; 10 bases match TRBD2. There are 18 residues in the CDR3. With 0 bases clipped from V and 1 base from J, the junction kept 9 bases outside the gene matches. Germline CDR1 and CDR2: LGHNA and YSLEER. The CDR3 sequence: CASSQDQVTSGVSYEQYF. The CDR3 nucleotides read TGCGCCAGCAGCCAAGATCAGGTTACTAGCGGGGTATCCTACGAGCAGTACTTC.

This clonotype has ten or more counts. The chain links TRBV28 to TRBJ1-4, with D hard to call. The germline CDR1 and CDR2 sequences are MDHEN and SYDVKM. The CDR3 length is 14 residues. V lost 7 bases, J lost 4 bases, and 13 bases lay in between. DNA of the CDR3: TGTGCCAGCAACACCATACAGAGTAATGAAAAACTGTTTTTT. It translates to CASNTIQSNEKLFF.

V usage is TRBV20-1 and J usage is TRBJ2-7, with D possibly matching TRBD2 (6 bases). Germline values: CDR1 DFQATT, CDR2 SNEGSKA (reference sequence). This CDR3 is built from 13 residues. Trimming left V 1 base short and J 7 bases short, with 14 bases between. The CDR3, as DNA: TGCAGTGCTAGAGTAGGAGGGGCGGGGGAGCAGTACTTC. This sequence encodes CSARVGGAGEQYF.

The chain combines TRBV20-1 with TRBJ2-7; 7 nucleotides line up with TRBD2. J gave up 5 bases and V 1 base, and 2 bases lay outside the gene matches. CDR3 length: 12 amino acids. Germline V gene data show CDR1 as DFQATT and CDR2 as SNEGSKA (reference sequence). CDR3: CSARVSGDEQYF. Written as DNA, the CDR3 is TGCAGTGCTAGAGTGAGCGGGGACGAGCAGTACTTC.

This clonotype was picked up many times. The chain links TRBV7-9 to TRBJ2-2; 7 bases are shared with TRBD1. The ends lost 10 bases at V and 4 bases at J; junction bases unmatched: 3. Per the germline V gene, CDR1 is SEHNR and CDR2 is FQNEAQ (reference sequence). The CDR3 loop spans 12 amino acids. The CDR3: CATGTVTGELFF. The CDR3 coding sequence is TGTGCCACTGGGACAGTCACCGGGGAGCTGTTTTTT.

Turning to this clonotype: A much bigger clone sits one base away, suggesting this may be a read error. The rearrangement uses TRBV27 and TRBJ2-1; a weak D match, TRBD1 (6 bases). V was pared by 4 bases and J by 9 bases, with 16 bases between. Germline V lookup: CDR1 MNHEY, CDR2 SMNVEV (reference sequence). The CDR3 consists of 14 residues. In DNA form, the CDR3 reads TGTGCCAGCAGTTATTACAGGGATTGCGGTGAGCAGTTCTTC. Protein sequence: CASSYYRDCGEQFF.

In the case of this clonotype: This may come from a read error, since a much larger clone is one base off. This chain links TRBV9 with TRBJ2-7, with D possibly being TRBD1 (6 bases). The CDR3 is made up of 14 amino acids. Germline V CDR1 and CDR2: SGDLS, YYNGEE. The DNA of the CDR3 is TGTGCCGGCAGCGTAGCGACAGGATCCTACGAGCAGTACTTC. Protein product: CAGSVATGSYEQYF. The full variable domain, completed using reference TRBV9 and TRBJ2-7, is DSGVTQTPKHLITATGQRVTLRCSPRSGDLSVYWYQQSLDQGLQFLIQYYNGEERAKGNILERFSAQQFPDLHSELNLSSLELGDSALYFCAGSVATGSYEQYFGPGTRLTVT.

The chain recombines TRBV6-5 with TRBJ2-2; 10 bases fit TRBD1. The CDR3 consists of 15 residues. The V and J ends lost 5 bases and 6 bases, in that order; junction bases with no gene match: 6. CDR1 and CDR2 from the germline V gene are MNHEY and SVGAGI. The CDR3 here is CASSVGQGFAGELFF. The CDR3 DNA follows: TGTGCCAGCAGTGTGGGACAGGGGTTCGCCGGGGAGCTGTTTTTT.

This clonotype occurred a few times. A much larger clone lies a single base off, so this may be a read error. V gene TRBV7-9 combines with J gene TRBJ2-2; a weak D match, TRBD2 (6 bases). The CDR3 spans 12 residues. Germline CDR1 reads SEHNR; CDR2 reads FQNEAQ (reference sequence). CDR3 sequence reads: CASSFNTGGLFF. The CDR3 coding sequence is TGTGCCAGCAGCTTTAACACCGGGGGGCTGTTTTTT.

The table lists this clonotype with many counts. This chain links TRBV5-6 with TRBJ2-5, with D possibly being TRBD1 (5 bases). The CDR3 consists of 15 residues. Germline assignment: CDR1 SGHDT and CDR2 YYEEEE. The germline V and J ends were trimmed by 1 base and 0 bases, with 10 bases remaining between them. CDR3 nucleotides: TGTGCCAGCAGCTTGCCCCTGACAGACCAAGAGACCCAGTACTTC. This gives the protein CASSLPLTDQETQYF.

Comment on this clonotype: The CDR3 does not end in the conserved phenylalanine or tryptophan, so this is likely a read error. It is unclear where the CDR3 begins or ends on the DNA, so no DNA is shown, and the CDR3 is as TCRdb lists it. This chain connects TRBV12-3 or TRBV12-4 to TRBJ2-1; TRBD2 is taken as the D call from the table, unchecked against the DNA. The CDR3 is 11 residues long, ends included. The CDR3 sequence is CASSPGTIKIL.

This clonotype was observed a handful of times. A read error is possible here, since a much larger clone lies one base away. The CDR3 here is CASSYSDERSAFF. The CDR3, as DNA: TGTGCCAGCAGTTACTCTGATGAGCGGTCAGCTTTCTTT. The rearrangement links TRBV6-6 to TRBJ1-1, with unresolved D. Deletions cut 0 bases from V and 10 bases from J, with 12 bases between. The CDR3 contains 13 residues. The germline V gene encodes CDR1 MNHNY and CDR2 SVGAGI (reference sequence).

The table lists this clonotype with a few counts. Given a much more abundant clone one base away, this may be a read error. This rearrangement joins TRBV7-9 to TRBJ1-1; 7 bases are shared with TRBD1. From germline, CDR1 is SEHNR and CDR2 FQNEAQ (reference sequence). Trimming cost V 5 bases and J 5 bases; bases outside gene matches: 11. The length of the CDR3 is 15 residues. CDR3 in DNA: TGTGCCAGCAGCCTAGAGAAGGGGGCTGAGACTGAAGCTTTCTTT. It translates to CASSLEKGAETEAFF.

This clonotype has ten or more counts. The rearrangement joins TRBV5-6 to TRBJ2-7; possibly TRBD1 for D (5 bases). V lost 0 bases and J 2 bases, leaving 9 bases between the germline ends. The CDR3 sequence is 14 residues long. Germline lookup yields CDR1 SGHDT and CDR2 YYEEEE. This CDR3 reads CASSLVDSTYEQYF. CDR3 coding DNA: TGTGCCAGCAGCTTGGTTGACAGTACCTACGAGCAGTACTTC.

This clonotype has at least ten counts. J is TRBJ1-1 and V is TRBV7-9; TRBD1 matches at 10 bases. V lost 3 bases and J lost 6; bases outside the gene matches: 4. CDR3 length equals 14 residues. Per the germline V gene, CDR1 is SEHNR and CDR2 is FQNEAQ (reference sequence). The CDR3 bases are TGTGCCAGCAGCTTTTCAGACAGGGGGCCTGAAGCTTTCTTT. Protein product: CASSFSDRGPEAFF.

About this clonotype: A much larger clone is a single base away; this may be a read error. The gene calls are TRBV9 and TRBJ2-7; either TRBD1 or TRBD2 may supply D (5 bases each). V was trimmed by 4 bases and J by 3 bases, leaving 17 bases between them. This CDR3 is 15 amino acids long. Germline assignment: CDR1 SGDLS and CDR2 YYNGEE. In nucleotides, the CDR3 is TGTGCCAGCAGCCGAACCGGGGCAGGTTTCTACGAGCAGTACTTC. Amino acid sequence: CASSRTGAGFYEQYF.

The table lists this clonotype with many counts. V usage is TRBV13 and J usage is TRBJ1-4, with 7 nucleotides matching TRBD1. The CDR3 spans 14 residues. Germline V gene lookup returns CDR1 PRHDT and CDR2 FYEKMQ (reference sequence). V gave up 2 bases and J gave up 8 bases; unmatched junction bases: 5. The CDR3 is CASSLQQGREKLFF. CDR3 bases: TGTGCCAGCAGCTTACAACAGGGGCGAGAAAAACTGTTTTTT.

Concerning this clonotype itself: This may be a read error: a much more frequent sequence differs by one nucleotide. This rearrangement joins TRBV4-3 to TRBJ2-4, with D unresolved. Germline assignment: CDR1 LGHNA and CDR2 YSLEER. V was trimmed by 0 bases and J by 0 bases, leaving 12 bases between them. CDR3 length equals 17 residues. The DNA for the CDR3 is TGCGCCAGCAGCCAAGATTACGGAACTCTAGCCAAAAACATTCAGTACTTC. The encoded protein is CASSQDYGTLAKNIQYF.